Listed here are 23 T cell receptor beta chains from one sample, sequenced in a study of shared clonotypes between healthy human individuals. Naive CD8 populations comprised CD45RO-negative cells positively selected for CCR7, excluding terminally differentiated effector memory CD45RA+ cells. This table comes from immunoSEQ multiplex PCR, and its TCRdb copy is limited to in-frame clones, with some not included. The data hold about 2,200,000 clones, with 85% to 95% observed a single time. Sequencing used naive CD8+ T cells from PBMCs. These receptors came from a man between 18 and 35 years old in good health. Some clones in this sample may be carry-over from other donors' samples.

The CDR3 DNA sequence: TGTGCCAGCAGTATAATCAGGGGTGAGAACACTGAAGCTTTCTTT. This gives the protein CASSIIRGENTEAFF. This chain joins TRBV28 and TRBJ1-1, with a weak D call TRBD1 (6 bases). Germline CDR1 and CDR2: MDHEN and SYDVKM. The CDR3 is 15 residues long. V was shortened by 5 bases and J by 1 base, with 14 bases between the two germline ends. Based on the CDR3 plus reference TRBV28 and TRBJ1-1, the full variable domain is DVKVTQSSRYLVKRTGEKVFLECVQDMDHENMFWYRQDPGLGLRLIYFSYDVKMKEKGDIPEGYSVSREKKERFSLILESASTNQTSMYLCASSIIRGENTEAFFGQGTRLTVV.

V gene TRBV10-1 combines with J gene TRBJ1-2; 9 nucleotides align to TRBD1. The germline V gene has CDR1 WNHNN and CDR2 SYGVQD (reference sequence). J gave up 7 bases and V 2 bases, and 5 bases lay outside the gene matches. This CDR3 is built from 14 residues. CDR3 loop: CASSEEGQGSGYTF. CDR3 nucleotide sequence: TGCGCCAGCAGTGAGGAAGGACAGGGGAGTGGCTACACCTTC.

V and J are TRBV2 and TRBJ2-3; perhaps D is TRBD1 or TRBD2 (5 bases each). CDR3 length: 14 amino acids. The germline V and J ends were trimmed by 4 bases and 0 bases, with 8 bases remaining between them. Germline V CDR1 and CDR2: SNHLY, FYNNEI. Here the CDR3 DNA reads TGTGCCAGCAGTGGGTGGGGGAGCACAGATACGCAGTATTTT. This encodes CASSGWGSTDTQYF. Based on the CDR3 plus reference TRBV2 and TRBJ2-3, the full variable domain is EPEVTQTPSHQVTQMGQEVILRCVPISNHLYFYWYRQILGQKVEFLVSFYNNEISEKSEIFDDQFSVERPDGSNFTLKIRSTKLEDSAMYFCASSGWGSTDTQYFGPGTRLTVL.

The rearrangement uses TRBV7-7 and TRBJ2-1; possible D gene TRBD2, 5 bases. V was pared by 5 bases and J by 8 bases, with 19 bases between. CDR1 is SSHAT and CDR2 is FNYEAQ in the germline V gene (reference sequence). The CDR3 has 15 residues. For the CDR3, the DNA is TGTGCCAGCAGCCGGAATGAACTAGTTTCGCATGAGCAGTTCTTC. This sequence encodes CASSRNELVSHEQFF.

The J gene is TRBJ1-4, the V gene TRBV15; unclear D gene. V gave up 4 bases and J gave up 7 bases, with 16 bases separating them. The CDR3 has 15 amino acids. Germline V gene sequence: CDR1 LNHNV, CDR2 YYDKDF (reference sequence). This CDR3 reads CATSITTRPGEKLFF. The CDR3 region has the DNA TGTGCCACCAGCATTACGACCCGGCCGGGTGAAAAACTGTTTTTT.

This clone was recorded only once. The chain couples TRBV2 to TRBJ2-1; TRBD2 agrees at 11 bases. Germline loops: CDR1 SNHLY, CDR2 FYNNEI. The CDR3 is made up of 15 amino acids. V dropped 6 bases and J dropped 6; count of bases not matched to a gene: 7. The CDR3 bases are TGTGCCAGCAGCCTACTAGCGGGAGCAGGCAATGAGCAGTTCTTC. Translating gives CASSLLAGAGNEQFF.

The rearrangement joins TRBV27 to TRBJ1-5, with D uncertain. With 0 bases removed from V and 9 bases from J, the gap between germline ends came to 21 bases. Per germline, CDR1 MNHEY and CDR2 SMNVEV (reference sequence). The CDR3 is 17 residues long. The CDR3 region is CASSLSYGADIKTPQHF. DNA of the CDR3: TGTGCCAGCAGTTTATCTTATGGCGCCGACATCAAGACGCCCCAGCATTTT.

The rearrangement links TRBV18 to TRBJ2-1; 12 bases are shared with TRBD2. Germline-derived CDR1 and CDR2 are KGHSH and LQKENI. After removal of 6 bases from V and 5 bases from J, the junction contained 5 bases not matched to a gene. The CDR3 extends over 15 amino acids. CDR3 residues: CASSPSSGRDNEQFF. The CDR3 DNA reads TGTGCCAGCTCGCCCTCTAGCGGGAGGGACAATGAGCAGTTCTTC. The full variable domain, in which reference TRBV18 and TRBJ2-1 provide the parts outside the CDR3, is NAGVMQNPRHLVRRRGQEARLRCSPMKGHSHVYWYRQLPEEGLKFMVYLQKENIIDESGMPKERFSAEFPKEGPSILRIQQVVRGDSAAYFCASSPSSGRDNEQFFGPGTRLTVL.

The chain couples TRBV19 to TRBJ1-4, with 7 bases identical to TRBD1. The V segment lost 9 bases and the J segment 5 bases; nucleotides outside the gene matches: 12. Germline V gives CDR1 LNHDA, CDR2 SQIVND (reference sequence). The CDR3 covers 15 residues. Here the CDR3 reads CASRESDRINEKLFF. In nucleotides, the CDR3 is TGTGCCAGCCGAGAATCGGACAGGATAAATGAAAAACTGTTTTTT.

V and J are TRBV11-2 and TRBJ1-1, with D tentatively TRBD1 (5 bases). The CDR3 is 15 amino acids. Germline V gene lookup returns CDR1 SGHAT and CDR2 FQNNGV. Trimming stripped 5 bases from V and 0 bases from J, with 13 bases between. CDR3 bases: TGTGCCAGCAGCCTGGGGGGGGTCATGAACACTGAAGCTTTCTTT. Translation: CASSLGGVMNTEAFF.

This chain uses TRBV27 with TRBJ2-7, with 8 positions matching TRBD1. The CDR3 has 16 residues. Trimming took 5 bases from V and 1 from J; bases not matched to a gene: 10. Germline loops: CDR1 MNHEY, CDR2 SMNVEV (reference sequence). The CDR3 spells CASSPSTGVRSYEQYF. CDR3 bases: TGTGCCAGCAGTCCCTCGACAGGGGTGAGGTCCTACGAGCAGTACTTC.

In its sample, this clone was seen once. The rearrangement links TRBV7-2 to TRBJ2-2; tentatively, D is TRBD1 (5 bases). The CDR3 consists of 15 residues. Trimming shortened V by 5 bases and J by 7 bases, and 17 bases separated the two germline ends. Germline CDR1 reads SGHTA; CDR2 reads FQGNSA. This CDR3 reads CASSADRFESGELFF. The CDR3 DNA is TGTGCCAGCAGCGCCGACAGATTCGAGAGCGGGGAGCTGTTTTTT. Drawing the rest from reference TRBV7-2 and TRBJ2-2, the complete variable domain is GAGVSQSPSNKVTEKGKDVELRCDPISGHTALYWYRQSLGQGLEFLIYFQGNSAPDKSGLPSDRFSAERTGGSVSTLTIQRTQQEDSAVYLCASSADRFESGELFFGEGSRLTVL.

This clone was recorded only once. This rearrangement joins TRBV27 to TRBJ2-7, with 9 positions matching TRBD2. CDR1 is MNHEY, CDR2 SMNVEV, per germline (reference sequence). The CDR3 consists of 18 residues. J gave up 3 bases and V 4 bases, and 16 bases lay outside the gene matches. For the CDR3, the DNA is TGTGCCAGCAGTTCCCATTTAGTCGTAGCGGGAGAGGTCTACGAGCAGTACTTC. It yields the protein CASSSHLVVAGEVYEQYF.

The V gene is TRBV5-6, the J gene TRBJ2-1; D remains unclear. This CDR3 contains 12 residues. V lost 7 bases and J lost 13, with 18 bases in between. CDR1 is SGHDT and CDR2 is YYEEEE in the germline V gene. CDR3 bases: TGTGCCAGCCAAACGCAAAGGACCGACCAGTTCTTC. This sequence encodes CASQTQRTDQFF.

The rearrangement links TRBV30 to TRBJ1-1; possible D gene TRBD1, 6 bases. The length of the CDR3 is 14 residues. Per the germline V gene, CDR1 is GTSNPN and CDR2 is SVGIG (reference sequence). The V end was cut by 2 bases, the J end by 0 bases, with 10 bases between. CDR3 coding DNA: TGTGCCTGGAGTATCAGGGGAATGAACACTGAAGCTTTCTTT. As protein: CAWSIRGMNTEAFF.

The chain carries TRBV28 and TRBJ1-4; 7 bases fit TRBD1. CDR1 MDHEN and CDR2 SYDVKM come from the germline V gene. The CDR3 is 15 amino acids. V lost 4 bases, J lost 0 bases, and 2 bases stayed unmatched. The CDR3 here is CASSWGQTTNEKLFF. DNA for the CDR3: TGTGCCAGCAGTTGGGGACAGACAACTAATGAAAAACTGTTTTTT.

This rearrangement joins TRBV19 to TRBJ1-5; D possibly corresponds to TRBD1 (6 bases). Trimming stripped 6 bases from V and 3 bases from J, with 12 bases between. The CDR3 extends over 14 amino acids. The germline gives CDR1 LNHDA, CDR2 SQIVND (reference sequence). The CDR3 is CASSPGQHNQPQHF. The CDR3 DNA follows: TGTGCCAGTAGCCCGGGACAACACAATCAGCCCCAGCATTTT.

The chain has TRBV15 and TRBJ2-1, with TRBD2 as a possible D gene (6 bases). Germline-derived CDR1 and CDR2 are LNHNV and YYDKDF (reference sequence). CDR3 length: 15 amino acids. Trimming took off 4 bases at V and 5 bases at J, with 15 bases between the two ends. The CDR3 DNA reads as TGTGCCACCAGCACCTGGGGACTCCTAAACAATGAGCAGTTCTTC. Its translation: CATSTWGLLNNEQFF.

The chain couples TRBV27 to TRBJ1-5; D ambiguous. CDR1 and CDR2 from the germline V gene are MNHEY and SMNVEV (reference sequence). CDR3 length: 15 amino acids. V lost 5 bases and J lost 2, with 13 bases in between. The CDR3 is CASSPMDGGNQPQHF. DNA of the CDR3: TGTGCCAGCAGTCCAATGGACGGGGGCAATCAGCCCCAGCATTTT.

The V call is TRBV2, the J call TRBJ1-2; no reliable D call. Germline lookup yields CDR1 SNHLY and CDR2 FYNNEI. V dropped 0 bases and J dropped 0 bases, with 8 bases sitting between them. This CDR3 has 15 residues. The CDR3, as DNA: TGTGCCAGCAGTGAAGCGCGAAGAGCTAACTATGGCTACACCTTC. Its protein product is CASSEARRANYGYTF. Filled out from reference TRBV2 and TRBJ1-2, the complete variable domain reads EPEVTQTPSHQVTQMGQEVILRCVPISNHLYFYWYRQILGQKVEFLVSFYNNEISEKSEIFDDQFSVERPDGSNFTLKIRSTKLEDSAMYFCASSEARRANYGYTFGSGTRLTVV.

The J gene is TRBJ2-7, the V gene TRBV19, with TRBD2 identical over 8 bases. Trimming cost V 5 bases and J 5 bases; bases outside gene matches: 8. Germline V CDR1 and CDR2: LNHDA, SQIVND (reference sequence). The CDR3 extends over 14 amino acids. The CDR3 DNA reads as TGTGCCAGTAGTTCCTTAGCGGGGAGGGACGAGCAGTACTTC. This gives the protein CASSSLAGRDEQYF.

The genes are TRBV27 and TRBJ2-7; TRBD2 agrees at 9 bases. CDR1 and CDR2 (germline): MNHEY, SMNVEV (reference sequence). After removal of 3 bases from V and 1 base from J, the junction contained 10 bases not matched to a gene. This CDR3 spans 17 amino acids. The CDR3 nucleotides are TGTGCCAGCAGTTTGCGAGCGGGAGGATTAGTATCCTACGAGCAGTACTTC. This translates into CASSLRAGGLVSYEQYF.

The chain couples TRBV4-2 to TRBJ2-7; 9 positions match TRBD2. Germline values: CDR1 LGHNA, CDR2 YNFKEQ. After removal of 6 bases from V and 3 bases from J, the junction contained 9 bases not matched to a gene. CDR3 length equals 15 residues. In DNA, the CDR3 is TGTGCCAGCAGACCCGGACTAGCGAACAACTACGAGCAGTACTTC. Translating it yields CASRPGLANNYEQYF.